The clone carrying this T cell receptor beta chain has only a few counts. Its matching antigen is unknown. Some clones are missing from TCRdb's copy, which holds only in-frame ones; the method was immunoSEQ multiplex PCR. The sample holds nearly 110,000 clones, just over 90% seen once. This sample is part of a study of T cell responses to AZD1222 COVID-19 vaccine. Study-wide points: Donors in the cohort were predominantly white British and more often female, and clonal diversity was possibly underestimated. Epitopes outside B.1.351 and B.1.1.7 mutated regions reportedly drew nearly half of spike TCRs.

Germline-derived CDR1 and CDR2 are SGHRS and YFSETQ. The CDR3 sequence is 16 residues long. V was pared by 0 bases and J by 1 base, with 6 bases of the junction left unmatched. The clonotype was recovered from an adult who received the AZD1222 COVID-19 vaccine. The chain recombines TRBV5-1 with TRBJ2-5; TRBD2 aligns across 7 bases. Sample: peripheral blood, taken 28 days after the second AZD1222 dose. The CDR3 here is CASSLDPGTIQETQYF. In nucleotides, the CDR3 is TGCGCCAGCAGCTTGGATCCCGGGACTATCCAAGAGACCCAGTACTTC.